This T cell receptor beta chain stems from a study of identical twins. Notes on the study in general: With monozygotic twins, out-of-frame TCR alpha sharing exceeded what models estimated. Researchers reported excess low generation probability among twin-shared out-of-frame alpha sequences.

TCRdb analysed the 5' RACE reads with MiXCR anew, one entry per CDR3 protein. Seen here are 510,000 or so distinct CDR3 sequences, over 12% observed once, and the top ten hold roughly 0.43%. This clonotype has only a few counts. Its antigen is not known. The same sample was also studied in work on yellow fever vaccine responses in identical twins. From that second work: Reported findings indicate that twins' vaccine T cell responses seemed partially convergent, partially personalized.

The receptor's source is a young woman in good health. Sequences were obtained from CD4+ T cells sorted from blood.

CDR3 in amino acids: CASSHKGLQEKLFF. The CDR3 nucleotides are TGCGCCAGCAGTCATAAGGGACTTCAGGAAAAACTGTTTTTT. This chain links TRBV23-1 with TRBJ1-4; a weak D match, TRBD1 (5 bases). TRBV23-1 is an open reading frame whose function is uncertain. Trimming cost V 3 bases and J 8 bases, with 13 bases left between them. This CDR3 contains 14 residues.